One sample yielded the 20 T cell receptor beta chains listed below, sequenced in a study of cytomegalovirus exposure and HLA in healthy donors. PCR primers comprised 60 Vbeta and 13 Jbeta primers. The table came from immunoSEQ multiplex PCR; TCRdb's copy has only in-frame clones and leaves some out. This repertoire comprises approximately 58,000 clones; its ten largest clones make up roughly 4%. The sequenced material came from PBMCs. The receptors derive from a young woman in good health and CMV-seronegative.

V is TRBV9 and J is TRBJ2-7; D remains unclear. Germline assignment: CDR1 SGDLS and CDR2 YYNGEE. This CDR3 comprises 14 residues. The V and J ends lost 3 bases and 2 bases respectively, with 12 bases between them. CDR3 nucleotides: TGTGCCAGCAGCGCCAGGCCCGACCCCTACGAGCAGTACTTC. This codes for CASSARPDPYEQYF. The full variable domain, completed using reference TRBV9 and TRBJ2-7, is DSGVTQTPKHLITATGQRVTLRCSPRSGDLSVYWYQQSLDQGLQFLIQYYNGEERAKGNILERFSAQQFPDLHSELNLSSLELGDSALYFCASSARPDPYEQYFGPGTRLTVT.

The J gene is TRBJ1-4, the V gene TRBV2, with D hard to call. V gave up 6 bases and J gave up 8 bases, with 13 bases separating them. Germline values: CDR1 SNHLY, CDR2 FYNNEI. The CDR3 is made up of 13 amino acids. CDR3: CASRATAEEKLFF. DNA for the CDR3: TGTGCCAGCAGGGCCACAGCCGAAGAAAAACTGTTTTTT.

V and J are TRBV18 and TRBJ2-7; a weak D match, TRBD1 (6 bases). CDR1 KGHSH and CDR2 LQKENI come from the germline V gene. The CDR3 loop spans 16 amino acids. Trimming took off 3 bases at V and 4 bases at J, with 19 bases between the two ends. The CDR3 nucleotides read TGTGCCAGCTCACCGACTCCAGGGGCCACCTTTTACGAGCAGTACTTC. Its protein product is CASSPTPGATFYEQYF. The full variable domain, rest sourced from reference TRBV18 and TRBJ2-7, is NAGVMQNPRHLVRRRGQEARLRCSPMKGHSHVYWYRQLPEEGLKFMVYLQKENIIDESGMPKERFSAEFPKEGPSILRIQQVVRGDSAAYFCASSPTPGATFYEQYFGPGTRLTVT.

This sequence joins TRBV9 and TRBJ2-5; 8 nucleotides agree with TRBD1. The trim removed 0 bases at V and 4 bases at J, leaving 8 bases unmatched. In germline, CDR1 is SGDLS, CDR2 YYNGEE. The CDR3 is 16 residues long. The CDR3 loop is CASSVVAGGAGETQYF. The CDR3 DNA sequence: TGTGCCAGCAGCGTAGTCGCAGGGGGCGCGGGAGAGACCCAGTACTTC. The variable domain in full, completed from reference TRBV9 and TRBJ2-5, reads DSGVTQTPKHLITATGQRVTLRCSPRSGDLSVYWYQQSLDQGLQFLIQYYNGEERAKGNILERFSAQQFPDLHSELNLSSLELGDSALYFCASSVVAGGAGETQYFGPGTRLLVL.

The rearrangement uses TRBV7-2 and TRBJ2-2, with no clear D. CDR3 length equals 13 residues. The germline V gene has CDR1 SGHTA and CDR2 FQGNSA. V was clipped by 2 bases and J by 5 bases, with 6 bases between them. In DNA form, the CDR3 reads TGTGCCAGCAGCTTAATTACTACCGGGGAGCTGTTTTTT. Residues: CASSLITTGELFF.

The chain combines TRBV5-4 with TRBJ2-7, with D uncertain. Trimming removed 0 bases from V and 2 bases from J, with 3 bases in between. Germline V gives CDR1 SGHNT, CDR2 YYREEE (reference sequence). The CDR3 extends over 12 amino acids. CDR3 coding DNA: TGTGCCAGCAGCTTGGCCGCCTACGAGCAGTACTTC. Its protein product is CASSLAAYEQYF.

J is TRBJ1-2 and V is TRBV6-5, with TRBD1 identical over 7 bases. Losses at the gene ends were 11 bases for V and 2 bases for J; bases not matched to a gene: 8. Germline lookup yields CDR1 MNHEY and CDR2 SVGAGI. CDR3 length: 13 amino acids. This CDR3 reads CARPGQRNYGYTF. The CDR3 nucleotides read TGTGCCCGCCCGGGACAGAGAAACTATGGCTACACCTTC.

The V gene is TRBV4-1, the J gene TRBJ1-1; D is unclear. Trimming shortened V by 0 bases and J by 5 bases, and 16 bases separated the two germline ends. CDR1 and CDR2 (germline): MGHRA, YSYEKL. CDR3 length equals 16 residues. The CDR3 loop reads CASSQDEGTAGTEAFF. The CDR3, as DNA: TGCGCCAGCAGCCAAGATGAGGGAACGGCGGGGACTGAAGCTTTCTTT.

CDR3 loop: CASRRQGGRTEAFF. The CDR3 nucleotides read TGTGCCAGCAGGAGACAGGGCGGGCGGACTGAAGCTTTCTTT. The rearrangement links TRBV6-5 to TRBJ1-1; 7 nucleotides agree with TRBD1. The germline CDR1 and CDR2 sequences are MNHEY and SVGAGI. CDR3 length equals 14 residues. Trimming removed 6 bases from V and 5 bases from J; junction bases left unmatched: 9.

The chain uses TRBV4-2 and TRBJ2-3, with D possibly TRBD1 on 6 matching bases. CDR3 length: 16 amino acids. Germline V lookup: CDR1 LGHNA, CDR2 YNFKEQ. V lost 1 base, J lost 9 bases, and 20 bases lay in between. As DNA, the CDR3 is TGTGCCAGCAGCCAAGGTACAGGGAAGGTCGTAGGGACGCAGTATTTT. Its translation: CASSQGTGKVVGTQYF.

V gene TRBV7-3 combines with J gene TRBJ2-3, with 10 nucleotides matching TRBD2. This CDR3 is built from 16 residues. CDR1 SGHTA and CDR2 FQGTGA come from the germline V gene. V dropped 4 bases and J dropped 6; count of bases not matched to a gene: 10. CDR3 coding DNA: TGTGCCAGCAGCTCCACCGGGACTAGCGTATTCGATACGCAGTATTTT. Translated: CASSSTGTSVFDTQYF.

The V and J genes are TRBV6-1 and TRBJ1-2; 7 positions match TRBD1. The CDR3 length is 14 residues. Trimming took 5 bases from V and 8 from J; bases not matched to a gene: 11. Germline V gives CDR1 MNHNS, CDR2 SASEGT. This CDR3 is CASSLNDRAGGYTF. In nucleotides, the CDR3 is TGTGCCAGCAGTCTTAATGACAGGGCGGGGGGCTACACCTTC.

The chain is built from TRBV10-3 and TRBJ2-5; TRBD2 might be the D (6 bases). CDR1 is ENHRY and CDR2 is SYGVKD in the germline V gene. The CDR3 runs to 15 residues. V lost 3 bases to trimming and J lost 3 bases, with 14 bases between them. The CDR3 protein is CAISDPSANEETQYF. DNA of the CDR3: TGTGCCATCAGTGACCCTAGCGCTAACGAAGAGACCCAGTACTTC.

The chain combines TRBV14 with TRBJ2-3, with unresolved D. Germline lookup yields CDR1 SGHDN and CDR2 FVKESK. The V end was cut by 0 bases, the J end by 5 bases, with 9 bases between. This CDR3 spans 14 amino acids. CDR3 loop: CASSQDTMIDTQYF. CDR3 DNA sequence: TGTGCCAGCAGCCAAGATACAATGATAGATACGCAGTATTTT. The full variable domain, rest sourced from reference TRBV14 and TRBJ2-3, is EAGVTQFPSHSVIEKGQTVTLRCDPISGHDNLYWYRRVMGKEIKFLLHFVKESKQDESGMPNNRFLAERTGGTYSTLKVQPAELEDSGVYFCASSQDTMIDTQYFGPGTRLTVL.

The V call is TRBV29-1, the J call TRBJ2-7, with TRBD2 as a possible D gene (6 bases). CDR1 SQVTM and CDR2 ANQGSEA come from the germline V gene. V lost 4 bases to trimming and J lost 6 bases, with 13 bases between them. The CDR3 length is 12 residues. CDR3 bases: TGCAGCGTTGCGGGGGTAGATGGCGAGCAGTACTTC. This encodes CSVAGVDGEQYF.

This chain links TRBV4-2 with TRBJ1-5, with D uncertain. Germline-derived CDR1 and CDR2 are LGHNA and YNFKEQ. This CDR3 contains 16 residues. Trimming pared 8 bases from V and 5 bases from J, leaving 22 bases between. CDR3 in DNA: TGTGCCAGCCGGCCATCCCCCGGGGTTCTCGATCAGCCCCAGCATTTT. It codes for CASRPSPGVLDQPQHF.

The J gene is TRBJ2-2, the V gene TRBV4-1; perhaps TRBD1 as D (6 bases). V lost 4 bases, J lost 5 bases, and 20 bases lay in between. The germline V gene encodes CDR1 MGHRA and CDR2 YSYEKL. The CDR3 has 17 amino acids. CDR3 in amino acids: CASSRSPGHLETGELFF. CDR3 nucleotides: TGCGCCAGCAGCCGCAGCCCGGGACACTTAGAAACCGGGGAGCTGTTTTTT.

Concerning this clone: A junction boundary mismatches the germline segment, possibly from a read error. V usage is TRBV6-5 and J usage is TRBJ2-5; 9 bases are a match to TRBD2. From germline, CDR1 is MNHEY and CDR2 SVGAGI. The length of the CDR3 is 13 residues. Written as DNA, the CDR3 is TGTGCCAGCAGTGGTAGCGGGAGAGAGAACCAGTACTTC. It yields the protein CASSGSGRENQYF.

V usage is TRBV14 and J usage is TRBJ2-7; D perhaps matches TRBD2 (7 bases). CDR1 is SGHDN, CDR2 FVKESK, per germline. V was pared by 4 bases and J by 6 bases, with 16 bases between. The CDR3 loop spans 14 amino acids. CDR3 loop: CASSPVGGAREQYF. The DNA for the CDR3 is TGTGCCAGCAGCCCCGTAGGGGGGGCACGCGAGCAGTACTTC.

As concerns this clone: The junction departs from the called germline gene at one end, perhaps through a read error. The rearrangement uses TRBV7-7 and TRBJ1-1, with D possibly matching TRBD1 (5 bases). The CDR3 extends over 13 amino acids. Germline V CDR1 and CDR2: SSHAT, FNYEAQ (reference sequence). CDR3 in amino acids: CASSLGQNTEAFF. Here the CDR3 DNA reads TGTGCTAGCAGCTTAGGACAGAACACTGAAGCTTTCTTT.